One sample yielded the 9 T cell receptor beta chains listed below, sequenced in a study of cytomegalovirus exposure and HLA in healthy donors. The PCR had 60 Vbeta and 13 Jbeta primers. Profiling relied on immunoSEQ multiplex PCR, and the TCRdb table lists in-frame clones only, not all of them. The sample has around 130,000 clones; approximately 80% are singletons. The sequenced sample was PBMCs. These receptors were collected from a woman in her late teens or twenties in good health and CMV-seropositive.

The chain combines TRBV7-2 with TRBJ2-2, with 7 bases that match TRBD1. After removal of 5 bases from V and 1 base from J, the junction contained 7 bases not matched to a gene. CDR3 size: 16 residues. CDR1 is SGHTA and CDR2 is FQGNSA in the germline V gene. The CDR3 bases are TGTGCCAGCAGCCCTTGGACAGGCTGGAACACCGGGGAGCTGTTTTTT. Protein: CASSPWTGWNTGELFF.

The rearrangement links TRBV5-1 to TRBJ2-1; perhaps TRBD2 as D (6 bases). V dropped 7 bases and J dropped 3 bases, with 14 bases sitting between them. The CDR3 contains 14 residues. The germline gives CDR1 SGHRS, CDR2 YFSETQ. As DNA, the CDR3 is TGCGCCAGCCGACGGACGGGGGACTACAATGAGCAGTTCTTC. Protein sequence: CASRRTGDYNEQFF.

The CDR3 DNA follows: TGTGCCAGCAGTTACTCCGGGACAGGGGTCTACGAGCAGTACTTC. Translating gives CASSYSGTGVYEQYF. This rearrangement joins TRBV6-5 to TRBJ2-7; 10 nucleotides align to TRBD1. This CDR3 is built from 15 residues. From germline, CDR1 is MNHEY and CDR2 SVGAGI. After removal of 0 bases from V and 3 bases from J, the junction contained 2 bases not matched to a gene.

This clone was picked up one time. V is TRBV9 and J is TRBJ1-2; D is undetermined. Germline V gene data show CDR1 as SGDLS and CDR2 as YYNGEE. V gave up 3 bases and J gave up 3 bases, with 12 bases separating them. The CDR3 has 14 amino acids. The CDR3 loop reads CASSGLRADYGYTF. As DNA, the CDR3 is TGTGCCAGCAGCGGACTAAGGGCAGACTATGGCTACACCTTC.

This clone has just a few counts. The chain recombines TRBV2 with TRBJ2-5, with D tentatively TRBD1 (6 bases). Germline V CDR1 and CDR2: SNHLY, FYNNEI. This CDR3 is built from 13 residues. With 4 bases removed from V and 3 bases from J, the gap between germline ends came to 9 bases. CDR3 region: CASSAGQKETQYF. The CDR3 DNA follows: TGTGCCAGCAGTGCTGGACAGAAAGAGACCCAGTACTTC.

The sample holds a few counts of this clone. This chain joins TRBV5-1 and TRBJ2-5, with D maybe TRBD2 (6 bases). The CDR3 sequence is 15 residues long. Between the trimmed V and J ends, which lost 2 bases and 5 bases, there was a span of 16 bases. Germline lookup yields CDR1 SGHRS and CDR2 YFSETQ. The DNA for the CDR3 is TGCGCCAGCAGCTTAGATCTAGGGACTGGGGAGACCCAGTACTTC. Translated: CASSLDLGTGETQYF.

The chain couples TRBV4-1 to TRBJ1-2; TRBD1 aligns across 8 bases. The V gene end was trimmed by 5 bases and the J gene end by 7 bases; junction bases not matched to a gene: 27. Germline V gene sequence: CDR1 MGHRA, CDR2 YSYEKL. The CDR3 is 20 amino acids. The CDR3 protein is CASSYILRSPNRDRSGGYTF. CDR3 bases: TGCGCCAGCAGCTACATCCTCCGATCTCCGAACCGGGACAGGTCGGGTGGCTACACCTTC.

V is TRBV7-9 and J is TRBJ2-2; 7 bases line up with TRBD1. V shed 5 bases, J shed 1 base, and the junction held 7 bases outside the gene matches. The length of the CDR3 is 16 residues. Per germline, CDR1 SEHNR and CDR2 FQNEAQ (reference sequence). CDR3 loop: CASSPTGSRNTGELFF. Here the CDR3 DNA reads TGTGCCAGCAGCCCGACAGGGTCAAGGAACACCGGGGAGCTGTTTTTT.

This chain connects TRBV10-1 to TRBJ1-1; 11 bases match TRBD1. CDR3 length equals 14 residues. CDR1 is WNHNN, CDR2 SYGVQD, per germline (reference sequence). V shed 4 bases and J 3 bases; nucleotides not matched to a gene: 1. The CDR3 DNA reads TGCGCCAGCAGTGGGGGACAGGGGGACACTGAAGCTTTCTTT. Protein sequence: CASSGGQGDTEAFF.